The present T cell receptor (beta chain) was sequenced within a study of cytomegalovirus exposure and HLA in healthy donors (dated by TCRdb to the late 2010s). Describing the broader study: An earlier analysis of approximately 590 of the donors reported 250 to 300 Gb of sequence data and roughly 110 million unique TCR beta sequences from about 179 million T cells. An early release that covered about 600 HLA-typed donors contained approximately 300 gigabases of sequencing data and 85 million to 100 million unique TCR sequences. Of the approximately 400 genotyped donors, about 80% fell in the genetic ancestry cluster associated with self-reported Caucasian donors. The study was designed to test whether signatures of past pathogen exposure could be identified by cataloging public T cell receptors. The study used immunosequencing to profile the T cell repertoires of more than 650 subjects and linked those repertoires to cytomegalovirus serostatus. In addition to the first cohort of 666 subjects, a separate validation cohort of around 110 different subjects was used. To predict cytomegalovirus infection status, the study brought together high-throughput TCR immunosequencing, statistical association of individual TCRs with disease status, and machine learning. To study patterns of TCR occurrence, a later analysis re-analyzed previously published TCR beta repertoires from just over 650 donors and added high-resolution HLA genotyping. Rather than drawing on any new phenotypic data, the later analysis identified candidate immune exposures from TCR beta sequences and the way those sequences occurred across donors. An earlier analysis of several hundred of the donors applied high-throughput TCR beta sequencing to assess whether each TCR beta V gene segment acted as functional or pseudogenic. Donor age, sex, ethnicity and CMV serostatus were collected together with the repertoire data. Genome-wide SNP genotypes for about 55% of the roughly 670 donors were used in a later genetic analysis, which treated that subset as a discovery cohort. Every repertoire in the discovery cohort had been generated on one and the same sequencing platform. Class I and class II HLA loci were covered by the typing at four-digit resolution. The number of donors typed differed by locus, with about 629-640 for A, B, C, DRB1 and DQB1, 522 for DQA1, about 610 for DPA1, and about 450 for DPB1. Because of strong linkage in the cohort, five DR-DQ haplotypes were treated as single units for association and clustering. Across roughly 420 genotyped donors of the cohort, an average of approximately 240,000 unique TCR beta nucleotide sequences per donor were sequenced, and 15% to 20% of those sequences were non-productive.

Study-wide conclusions, independent of this receptor: A few of the identified cytomegalovirus-associated TCR beta chains were confirmed in vitro to be specific for cytomegalovirus antigens. In a later analysis, most CMV-associated TCR beta chains were found to appear HLA-restricted, with HLA associations seemingly driven largely by CMV exposure. When HLA alleles, especially DR and DQ, strongly co-occurred, TCR associations were difficult to assign to individual alleles. A further reported finding was that TCR beta sequences accurately predicted the HLA-A and HLA-B alleles for most subjects in the first cohort. In a later analysis, the rate of TCR association differed among HLA loci, with DRB1 alleles having the most associated TCRs and HLA-C alleles having the fewest. In a later analysis, HLA-associated TCR beta chains were found to be more clonally expanded and to have lower generation probabilities than equally common non-associated chains. A later analysis associated about 16,000 TCR beta sequences with specific HLA alleles at a false discovery rate of 0.05. For the cohort, immune exposure information was limited to CMV serostatus. A cluster of highly shared sequence variants was judged likely to represent a technical artifact of the sequencing pipeline. In both the original and validation cohorts, the classifier was reported to diagnose cytomegalovirus status with high specificity and sensitivity. Most TCR sequences were seen in very few donors, while some public TCRs were found in many individuals. In a later genetic analysis, a missense DCLRE1C variant was associated with V-gene and J-gene trimming of TCR beta chains, and the association was replicated in an independent cohort. According to a later genetic analysis, donors in an Asian-associated ancestry cluster had fewer N-insertions in productive TCRs than the approximately 670-donor mean. Roughly uniform sequencing depth across donors was assumed in presence/absence analyses, although this assumption may not hold. In the study, 150 to 200 TCR beta chains were listed as associated with cytomegalovirus. In this cohort, only TCR beta chains were sequenced, and detectable features were limited by the absence of alpha or paired-chain data. Some IMGT-functional V segments, including TRBV6-2 and TRBV6-3, could not be distinguished by the 87-base-pair reads and were therefore excluded. Correlated functional status among segregating V segments might reflect linkage disequilibrium, but an unknown experimental factor could not be ruled out. In an earlier analysis of some 640 of the donors, most TCR beta V segments were observed in productive rearrangements about 87% or about 30% of the time, broadly matching IMGT annotations. About 17 rarely observed V segments, including chromosome 9 orphons, were excluded from the earlier analysis of about 600 of the donors because counts were too low. Because HLA typing was missing for some donors at each locus, association tests included only the typed subset. According to a later analysis, parvovirus B19, influenza, CMV and Epstein-Barr virus appeared linked to several top co-occurrence clusters. It was suggested by the authors that the approach could potentially be generalized to other disease states and immunological phenotypes.

Regarding this clone: This receptor's antigen is unknown. No base quality information exists; no much larger clone differs at one position.

V is shortened by 1 base, J by 9 bases, and the region joining them spans 13 bases. The CDR3 spans 14 residues, from the cysteine through the phenylalanine. Just the 42-base CDR3 DNA is kept, in frame starting at base 1. The germline V gene gives CDR1 as MGHDK and CDR2 as SYGVNS. The cohort was made up of approximately 700 healthy bone marrow donors. At the time of sampling, all cohort members were nominally healthy, though unrecorded immune exposures were likely present. The donor was CMV seropositive and was included in the group of 250 to 300 seropositive cohort members. Every donor gave a peripheral blood sample, and the peripheral blood mononuclear cells from that sample were used for TCR beta sequencing. Genomic DNA was extracted from the blood cell samples with the Qiagen DNeasy Blood Extraction Kit. Libraries were constructed by the immunoSEQ multiplex PCR assay. The multiplex PCR relied on a mix of 60 forward primers for TCR Vbeta segments and 13 reverse primers for TCR Jbeta segments. The CDR3 region of rearranged TCR beta genes was amplified from genomic DNA with a multiplex PCR assay. The amplified TCR beta libraries were sequenced on the Illumina HiSeq System as 87-base-pair reads. Per the original workflow: Across the 670 or so repertoires, a later analysis counted around 80 million unique TCR beta chains, roughly 11 million of which were shared by at least two donors. To remove PCR and sequencing errors, raw reads were error-corrected and collapsed into unique sequences using a nearest-neighbor algorithm that merged closely related sequences. Alignment of CDR3 sequences to IMGT reference sequences was used to assign V, D and J gene segments. For a sequence to be retained, a match of at least six nucleotides to both a V gene segment and a J gene segment was required. A rearrangement was called productive if the CDR3 had no stop codons and remained in frame with V and J, and every other rearrangement was called non-productive. CDR3 was defined according to IMGT convention as the region running from the second conserved V-encoded cysteine to the conserved J-encoded phenylalanine. The earlier analysis of 587 of the donors excluded sequences that lacked an unambiguous match to a single V gene segment. In an earlier analysis of more than 500 of the donors, a V segment was called functional when productive rearrangements were above 56.7%, and segregating when the standard deviation between donors exceeded 5%. To diagnose cytomegalovirus status from the catalog of TCR beta chain sequences, a statistical classification framework was built. V and J gene assignment, in a later analysis, came from comparing TCR nucleotide sequences with IMGT/GENE-DB human TR gene sequences. The TCRdist pipeline was used in a later analysis to assign CDR3 sequences and most-parsimonious VDJ recombination scenarios. In a later analysis, each TCR beta chain was defined by its CDR3 amino acid sequence together with its V-gene family, and reads without a unique V-gene family were excluded. As a way to deal with suspected cross-contamination and a sequencing artifact, a later analysis dropped 450 to 600 nucleotide sequences that were highly shared and had low generation probability. In a later analysis, a clonal expansion index for each public chain was calculated from normalized within-repertoire ranks of inferred template counts. In a later analysis, generation probabilities were computed using a VDJ recombination model fitted to out-of-frame rearrangements, and the results were checked against IGoR. Hypergeometric tests were used in a later analysis to score TCR-TCR, TCR-HLA and TCR-CMV co-occurrence, with a repertoire-size bias correction applied to the TCR pairs. To estimate false discovery rates, a later analysis permuted the HLA or CMV assignments 20 times. In a later analysis, co-occurring TCRs were grouped using DBSCAN, and TCRdist sequence similarity was added for clustering within HLA-allele-positive subsets. For co-occurrence clustering, repertoires with fewer than 30,000 or more than 120,000 public chains were excluded, along with 5 or 6 repertoires with anomalous nucleotide sharing. TCRdb holds this immuneACCESS table with in-frame rearrangements only. Some clones are missing; in checked studies, unresolved V genes explain under half, and the rest has no known cause. The D gene and trimming were derived from the DNA, and the V and J assignments and clone size from that table. The sample includes roughly 120,000 clones, with roughly 73% observed a single time. The top ten clones comprise 4% to 5.5% of the sample.

Sequencing used PBMCs. The receptor's source is a man aged 60 to 75 in good health and CMV-seropositive. The chain was built from TRBV25-1 and TRBJ1-5, with the D gene uncertain. The CDR3 protein sequence reads: CASSESGGIRPQHF. The nucleotide sequence is given as TGTGCCAGCAGTGAATCAGGAGGGATACGGCCCCAGCATTTT.